This is a list of T cell receptor beta chains from one sample in a study of blood T cell repertoires in COVID-19. Clones were sequenced by immunoSEQ multiplex PCR, and TCRdb holds only the in-frame ones, with some missing. Here the sample spans 200,000 to 250,000 clones, approximately 90% being singletons. Sequenced material: PBMCs or T cells enriched from blood (not recorded which). The origin of the receptors is a man between 50 and 59 years old who had been exposed to COVID-19. Both conserved end residues are part of each CDR3. Each record gives: D gene, V gene, J gene, clone size, CDR3 DNA, CDR3 protein. A D gene is named only where the DNA matches it firmly. Clone size is given for some rows only: seen once, a few or many times, or a class if the clone is expanded.

NA	TRBV6-5	TRBJ1-6	NA	TGTGCCAGCAGTACCAGGGTTAATTCACCCCTCCACTTT	CASSTRVNSPLHF
NA	TRBV28	TRBJ1-5	NA	TGTGCCAGCAGTTGGGGGGATCAGCCCCAGCATTTT	CASSWGDQPQHF
TRBD1	TRBV19	TRBJ1-5	once	TGTGCCAGTAGCCGACCCCCTCGGGACAGTTCGTTTGTCGGCAATCAGCCCCAGCATTTT	CASSRPPRDSSFVGNQPQHF
NA	TRBV12-2	TRBJ2-1	NA	TGTGCAAGTCGCTTAGTTCCGGGGGGGCCTAAGAATGAGCAGTTCTTC	CASRLVPGGPKNEQFF
TRBD1	TRBV7-9	TRBJ1-1	NA	TGTGCCAGCAGGTTTGGACAGGCGACTGAAGCTTTCTTT	CASRFGQATEAFF
TRBD1	TRBV29-1	TRBJ2-3	NA	TGCAGCTCCATAGACAGGGCACTCACAGATACGCAGTATTTT	CSSIDRALTDTQYF
TRBD1	TRBV5-6	TRBJ1-2	NA	TGTGCCAGCAGCTCCGGGACAGGGGATGGCTACACCTTC	CASSSGTGDGYTF
TRBD1	TRBV15	TRBJ1-5	NA	TGTGCCACCAGCGCGGACAGGAAGCCCCAGCATTTT	CATSADRKPQHF
NA	TRBV6-5	TRBJ2-2	many	TGTGCCAGCAGTTTGGGACTGGGCACCGGGGAGCTGTTTTTT	CASSLGLGTGELFF
TRBD1	TRBV9	TRBJ2-1	few	TGTGCCAGCAGCGACCCGGACAGGGGCTACAATGAGCAGTTCTTC	CASSDPDRGYNEQFF
TRBD1	TRBV4-1	TRBJ1-5	NA	TGCGCCAGCAGCCTGATACAGGGGGCCGGACAGCCCCAGCATTTT	CASSLIQGAGQPQHF
NA	TRBV5-1	TRBJ2-2	NA	TGCGCCAGCACCATCCAGGGGGGATTAAGCGCCGGGGAGCTGTTTTTT	CASTIQGGLSAGELFF
NA	TRBV3-1/TRBV3-2	TRBJ1-1	NA	TGTGCCAGCAGCCGGGTGGGGCTGAACACTGAAGCTTTCTTT	CASSRVGLNTEAFF
NA	TRBV5-6	TRBJ1-1	NA	TGTGCCAGCAGCTTGGGGGAGGGACACGCTTTCTTT	CASSLGEGHAFF
TRBD1	TRBV18	TRBJ1-5	NA	TGTGCCAGCTCACCTGAATTTCCAGGGGGGATGAATCAGCCCCAGCATTTT	CASSPEFPGGMNQPQHF
NA	TRBV5-1	TRBJ2-3	NA	TGCGCCAGCAGCTTCGACAGCGGCACAGATACGCAGTATTTT	CASSFDSGTDTQYF
TRBD1	TRBV18	TRBJ2-5	NA	TGTGCCAGCTCACCACCACAGGGGAGTCGGGAGACCCAGTACTTC	CASSPPQGSRETQYF
NA	TRBV20-1	TRBJ2-1	NA	TGCAGTGCTACCTACGGGGAGCGTCCGTTCTTC	CSATYGERPFF
NA	TRBV23-1	TRBJ1-3	NA	TGCGCCAGCAGTCAATCGCGGTGGCGAAAAAACTCTGGAAACACCATATATTTT	CASSQSRWRKNSGNTIYF
TRBD2	TRBV5-1	TRBJ2-2	NA	TGCGCCAGCAGCTTAGGTCTAGCGGGAGCCGGAACCGGGGAGCTGTTTTTT	CASSLGLAGAGTGELFF
TRBD1	TRBV4-1	TRBJ1-4	once	TGCGCCAGCAGCCAAGTGTCGGGACAGGGGGCTCGGCTGTTTTTT	CASSQVSGQGARLFF
TRBD1	TRBV18	TRBJ2-7	NA	TGTGCCAGCTCCCCGCGACAGGGTTCCTACGAGCAGTACTTC	CASSPRQGSYEQYF
NA	TRBV11-3	TRBJ2-1	NA	TGTGCCAGCAGCCCACGCGGGTGGGATGAGCAGTTCTTC	CASSPRGWDEQFF
NA	TRBV28	TRBJ1-3	NA	TGTGCCAGCAGTTTCTTCGTTGGAGGATCAACTGGAAACACCATATATTTT	CASSFFVGGSTGNTIYF
NA	TRBV5-1	TRBJ1-4	NA	TGCGCCAGCAGCTTGGGAGGGATCCGGGAAAAACTGTTTTTT	CASSLGGIREKLFF
NA	TRBV15	TRBJ2-6	NA	TGTGCCACCAGCAGTACGGGAGCTGGGGCCAACGTCCTGACTTTC	CATSSTGAGANVLTF
TRBD1	TRBV10-3	TRBJ1-1	once	TGTGCCAACCGGGACAGGGATCACACTGAAGCTTTCTTT	CANRDRDHTEAFF
NA	TRBV5-1	TRBJ1-3	NA	TGCGCCAGCAGCTTGGTCTCAGGGTTGGGGAACACCATATATTTT	CASSLVSGLGNTIYF
NA	TRBV21-1	TRBJ1-1	NA	TGTGCCAGCACCACAGAGGGAGGTGAGGGGGCGCGTACTGAAGCTTTCTTT	CASTTEGGEGARTEAFF
TRBD2	TRBV4-2	TRBJ2-2	NA	TGTGCCAGCAGCCAAGAGCCCTGGACTAGCGGGGACACCGGGGAGCTGTTTTTT	CASSQEPWTSGDTGELFF
NA	TRBV5-1	TRBJ1-2	NA	TGCGCCAGCAGCTTGGACAGGGCCGTGTATGGCTACACCTTC	CASSLDRAVYGYTF
NA	TRBV7-9	TRBJ2-7	NA	TGTGCCAGCAGCCCCGGAGGATTAGTAGTGCAGTACTTC	CASSPGGLVVQYF
NA	TRBV6-6	TRBJ1-1	NA	TGTGCCAGCGGGCTTCATTTAAGGTCACCGAACACTGAAGCTTTCTTT	CASGLHLRSPNTEAFF
TRBD2	TRBV24-1	TRBJ2-1	NA	TGTGCCACCAGTGATCCAACTAGCGGGAGCTACAATGAGCAGTTCTTC	CATSDPTSGSYNEQFF
NA	TRBV6-5	TRBJ1-2	NA	TGTGCCAGCAGTTATTGGCAGGGGAACTATGGCTACACCTTC	CASSYWQGNYGYTF
TRBD2	TRBV19	TRBJ2-1	once	TGTGCCTCTCACCCGAGGACTAGCTACAATGAGCAGTTCTTC	CASHPRTSYNEQFF
TRBD1	TRBV27	TRBJ2-3	NA	TGTGCCAGCAGTCCCCAGGGGGTCGGGCTGACAGGGCGCGATACGCAGTATTTT	CASSPQGVGLTGRDTQYF
TRBD2	TRBV9	TRBJ2-5	NA	TGTGCCAGCAGCGGGACTAGCGGGGCACAAGAGACCCAGTACTTC	CASSGTSGAQETQYF
TRBD1	TRBV28	TRBJ2-2	once	TGTGCCAGCAGGCACCTACAGGGGGCGGGGAACACCGGGGAGCTGTTTTTT	CASRHLQGAGNTGELFF
TRBD2	TRBV27	TRBJ2-3	NA	TGTGCCAGCAGTCGACTAGCGACAAGCACAGATACGCAGTATTTT	CASSRLATSTDTQYF
NA	TRBV28	TRBJ1-2	few	TGTGCCAGCAGTGACGACAGGAACTATGGCTACACCTTC	CASSDDRNYGYTF
NA	TRBV10-1	TRBJ1-6	NA	TGCGCCAGCAGTGAGTCGGCGGAGTGGGATTCACCCCTCCACTTT	CASSESAEWDSPLHF